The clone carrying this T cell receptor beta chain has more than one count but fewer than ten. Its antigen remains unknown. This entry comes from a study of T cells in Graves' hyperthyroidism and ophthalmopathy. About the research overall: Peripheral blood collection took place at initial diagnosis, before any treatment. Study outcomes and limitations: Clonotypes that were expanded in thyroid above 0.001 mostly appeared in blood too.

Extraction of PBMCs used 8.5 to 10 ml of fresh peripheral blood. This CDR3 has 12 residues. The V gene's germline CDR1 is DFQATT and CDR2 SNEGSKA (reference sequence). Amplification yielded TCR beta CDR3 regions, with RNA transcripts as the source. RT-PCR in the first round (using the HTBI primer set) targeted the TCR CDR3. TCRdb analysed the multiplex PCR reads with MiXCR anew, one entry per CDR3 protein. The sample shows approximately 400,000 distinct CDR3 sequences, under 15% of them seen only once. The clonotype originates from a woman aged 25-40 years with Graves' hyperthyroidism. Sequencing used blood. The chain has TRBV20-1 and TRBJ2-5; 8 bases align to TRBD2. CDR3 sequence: CSVDLAGETQYF. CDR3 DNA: TGCAGCGTTGACCTAGCGGGAGAGACCCAGTACTTC.